This record covers a single T cell receptor beta chain. This record belongs to a study of shared clonotypes between healthy human individuals. Study details: Per donor, three plates held CD4 naive cells, three held CD4 memory, two held CD8 naive and one held CD8 memory.

Donation came from healthy HIV-negative adults that had no recent acute infections or vaccinations. The data were produced by immunoSEQ multiplex PCR, yet TCRdb's version contains in-frame clones alone and is incomplete. The repertoire has 950,000 to 1,200,000 clones, 60% to 80% of them found once; the top ten carry roughly 0.82%. Trimming stripped 7 bases from V and 5 bases from J, with 17 bases between. Germline CDR1 is GTSNPN and CDR2 is SVGIG (reference sequence). This CDR3 has 13 amino acids. Sequencing was carried out using memory CD4+ T cells from PBMCs. Subset here: CD45RA-negative fraction. The genes are TRBV30 and TRBJ1-2; D is uncertain. The origin of this receptor is a man between 18 and 29 years old in good health. Some clones in this sample may be carry-over from other donors' samples. The CDR3 sequence is CAFGRWGKYGYTF. CDR3 bases: TGTGCCTTCGGCCGATGGGGAAAGTATGGCTACACCTTC.